The present entry profiles one T cell receptor beta chain with its context. The record originates from a study of T cell changes during pregnancy in multiple sclerosis. Using immunoSEQ multiplex PCR, the repertoire was profiled, and TCRdb retains in-frame clones only, with some absent. The sample shows about 52,000 clones, 90% to 95% of them seen only once. In germline, CDR1 is GTSNPN, CDR2 SVGIG (reference sequence). V was shortened by 3 bases and J by 7 bases, with 17 bases between the two germline ends. The CDR3 extends over 14 amino acids. The sequence came from a female donor with multiple sclerosis, enrolled in a pregnancy study. The J gene is TRBJ2-3, the V gene TRBV30; D might be TRBD2 (5 bases). The input for sequencing was CD4+ T cells from peripheral blood mononuclear cells, taken before pregnancy. The CDR3 DNA reads TGTGCCTGGAGCACCCTTGGACTGGGCAATACGCAGTATTTT. Residues: CAWSTLGLGNTQYF.